Listed here is a single TCR beta chain. Its antigen remains unknown. A much larger clone lies one base from this, so it may be a read error. Orbital computed tomography and thyroid ultrasound, along with TRAb, serum thyroxine and clinical symptoms, underpinned diagnosis. The data were obtained in a study of Graves' ophthalmopathy and Graves' hyperthyroidism. Study-wide points: The majority of expanded thyroid clonotypes above 0.001 frequency also occurred in blood.

RNA transcripts were the template, and TCR beta CDR3 regions were amplified from them. First-round RT-PCR with HTBI primers preceded a second-round multiplex PCR. A single record per CDR3 protein comes from TCRdb applying MiXCR to the multiplex PCR reads. The data hold 650,000 to 900,000 distinct CDR3 sequences, with 35% to 50% observed a single time. The CDR3 loop spans 14 amino acids. V was trimmed by 5 bases and J by 2 bases, leaving 12 bases between them. Germline CDR1 SQVTM, CDR2 ANQGSEA. The sequencing sample was made of peripheral blood. The receptor's source is an adult man with Graves' ophthalmopathy. The chain couples TRBV29-1 to TRBJ2-2, with a possible D match to TRBD1 (6 bases). The CDR3 nucleotides are TGCAGCGTTCGGACAGAGGGAAACACCGGGGAGCTGTTTTTT. Translation: CSVRTEGNTGELFF.